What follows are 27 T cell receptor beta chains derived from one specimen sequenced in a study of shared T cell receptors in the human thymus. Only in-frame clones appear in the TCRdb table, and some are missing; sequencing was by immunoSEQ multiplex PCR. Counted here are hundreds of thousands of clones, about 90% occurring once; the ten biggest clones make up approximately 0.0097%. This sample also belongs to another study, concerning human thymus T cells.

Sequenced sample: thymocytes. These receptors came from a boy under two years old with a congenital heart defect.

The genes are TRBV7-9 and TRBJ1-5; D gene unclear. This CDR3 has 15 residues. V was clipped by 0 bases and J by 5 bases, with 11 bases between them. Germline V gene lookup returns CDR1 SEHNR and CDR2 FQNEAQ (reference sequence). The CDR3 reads CASSLARGADQPQHF. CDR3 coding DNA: TGTGCCAGCAGCTTAGCGCGGGGAGCTGATCAGCCCCAGCATTTT.

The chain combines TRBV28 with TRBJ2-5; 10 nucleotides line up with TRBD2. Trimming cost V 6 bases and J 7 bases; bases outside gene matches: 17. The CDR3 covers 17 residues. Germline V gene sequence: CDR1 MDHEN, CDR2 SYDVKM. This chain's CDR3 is CASSPPRAGGPRGTQYF. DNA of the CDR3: TGTGCCAGCAGCCCCCCCCGAGCGGGAGGGCCCAGAGGGACCCAGTACTTC.

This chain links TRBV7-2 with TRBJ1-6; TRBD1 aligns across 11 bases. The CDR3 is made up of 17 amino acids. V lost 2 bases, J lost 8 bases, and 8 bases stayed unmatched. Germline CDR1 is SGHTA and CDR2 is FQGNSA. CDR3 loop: CASSLPRTGGADSPLHF. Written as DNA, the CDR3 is TGTGCCAGCAGCTTACCACGGACAGGGGGCGCCGATTCACCCCTCCACTTT.

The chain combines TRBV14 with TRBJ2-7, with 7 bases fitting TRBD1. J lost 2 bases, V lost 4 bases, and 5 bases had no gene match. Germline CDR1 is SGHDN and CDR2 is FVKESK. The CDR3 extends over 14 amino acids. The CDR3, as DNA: TGTGCCAGCAGCCGCTGGGACAGTCCCTACGAGCAGTACTTC. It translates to CASSRWDSPYEQYF.

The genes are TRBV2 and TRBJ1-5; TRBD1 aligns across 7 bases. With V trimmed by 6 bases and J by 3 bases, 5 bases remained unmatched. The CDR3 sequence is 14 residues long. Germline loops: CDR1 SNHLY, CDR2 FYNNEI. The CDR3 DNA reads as TGTGCCAGCAGCGGGGACAGAAACAATCAGCCCCAGCATTTT. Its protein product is CASSGDRNNQPQHF.

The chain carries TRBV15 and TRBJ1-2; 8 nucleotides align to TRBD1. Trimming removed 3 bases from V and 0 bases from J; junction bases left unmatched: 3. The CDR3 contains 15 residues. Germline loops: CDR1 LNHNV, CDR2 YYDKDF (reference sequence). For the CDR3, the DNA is TGTGCCACCAGCAGTGGACAGGGAGCTAACTATGGCTACACCTTC. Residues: CATSSGQGANYGYTF.

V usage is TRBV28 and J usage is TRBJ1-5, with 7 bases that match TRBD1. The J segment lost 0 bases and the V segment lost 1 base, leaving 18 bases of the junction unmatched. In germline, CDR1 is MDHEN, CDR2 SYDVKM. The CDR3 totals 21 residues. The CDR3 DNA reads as TGTGCCAGCAGTTTATCTCCTAGCCGGGGACAGCCTAATTATAGCAATCAGCCCCAGCATTTT. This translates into CASSLSPSRGQPNYSNQPQHF.

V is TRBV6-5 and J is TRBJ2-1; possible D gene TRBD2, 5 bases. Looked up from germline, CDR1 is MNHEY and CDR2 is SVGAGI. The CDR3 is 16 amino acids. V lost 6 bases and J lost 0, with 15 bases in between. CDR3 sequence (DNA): TGTGCCAGCAGCTACGACTACCAGAGCTCCTACAATGAGCAGTTCTTC. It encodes CASSYDYQSSYNEQFF.

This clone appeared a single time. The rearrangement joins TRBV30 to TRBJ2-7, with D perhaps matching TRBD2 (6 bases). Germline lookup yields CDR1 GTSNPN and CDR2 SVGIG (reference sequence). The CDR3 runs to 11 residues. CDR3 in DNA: TGTGGTTGGTCAGGGCGCGGGGTGCAGTACTTC. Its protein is CGWSGRGVQYF.

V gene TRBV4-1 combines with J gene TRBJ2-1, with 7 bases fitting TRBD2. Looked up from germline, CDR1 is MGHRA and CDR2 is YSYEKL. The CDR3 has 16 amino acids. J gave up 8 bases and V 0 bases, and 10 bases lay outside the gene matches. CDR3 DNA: TGCGCCAGCAGCCAAGAGGGCGGGAGTCTGTGGGATGAGCAGTTCTTC. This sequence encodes CASSQEGGSLWDEQFF.

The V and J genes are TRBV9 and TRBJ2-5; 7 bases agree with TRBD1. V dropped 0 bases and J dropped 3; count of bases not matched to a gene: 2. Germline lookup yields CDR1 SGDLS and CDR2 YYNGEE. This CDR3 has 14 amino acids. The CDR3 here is CASSVGTGKETQYF. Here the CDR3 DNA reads TGTGCCAGCAGCGTAGGGACAGGAAAAGAGACCCAGTACTTC.

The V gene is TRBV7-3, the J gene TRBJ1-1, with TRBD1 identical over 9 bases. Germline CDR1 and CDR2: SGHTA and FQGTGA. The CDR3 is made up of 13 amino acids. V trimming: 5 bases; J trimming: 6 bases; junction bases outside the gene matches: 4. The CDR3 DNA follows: TGTGCCAGCAGCGAGACAGGGGGTGCTGAAGCTTTCTTT. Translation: CASSETGGAEAFF.

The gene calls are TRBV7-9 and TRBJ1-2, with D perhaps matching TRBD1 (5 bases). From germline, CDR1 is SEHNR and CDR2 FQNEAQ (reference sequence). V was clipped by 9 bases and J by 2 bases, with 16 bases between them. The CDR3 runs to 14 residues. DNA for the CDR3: TGTGCCAGTTTGGGTGATGACAGCAACTATGGCTACACCTTC. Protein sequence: CASLGDDSNYGYTF.

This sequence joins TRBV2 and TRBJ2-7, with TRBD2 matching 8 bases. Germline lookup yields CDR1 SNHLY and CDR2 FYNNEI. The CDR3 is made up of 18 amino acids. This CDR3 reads CARGPKELADTGRYEQYF. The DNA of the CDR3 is TGTGCGCGGGGACCGAAGGAACTAGCGGATACCGGTAGGTACGAGCAGTACTTC.

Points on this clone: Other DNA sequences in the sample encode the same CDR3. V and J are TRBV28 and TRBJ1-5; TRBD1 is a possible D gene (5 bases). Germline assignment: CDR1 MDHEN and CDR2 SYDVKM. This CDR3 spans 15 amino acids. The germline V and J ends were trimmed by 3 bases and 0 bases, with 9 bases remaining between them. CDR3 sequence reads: CASSFQGNSNQPQHF. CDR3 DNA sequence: TGTGCCAGCAGTTTCCAGGGAAATAGCAATCAGCCCCAGCATTTT. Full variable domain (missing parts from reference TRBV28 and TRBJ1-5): DVKVTQSSRYLVKRTGEKVFLECVQDMDHENMFWYRQDPGLGLRLIYFSYDVKMKEKGDIPEGYSVSREKKERFSLILESASTNQTSMYLCASSFQGNSNQPQHFGDGTRLSIL.

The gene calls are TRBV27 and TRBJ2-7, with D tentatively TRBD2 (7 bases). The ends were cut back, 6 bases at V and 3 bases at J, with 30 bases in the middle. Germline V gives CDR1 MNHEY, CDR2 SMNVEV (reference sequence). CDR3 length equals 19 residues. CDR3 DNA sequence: TGTGCCAGCAGGAGTCCCAGGGGAGCGGGATCGGTAGAAGACTACGAGCAGTACTTC. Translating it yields CASRSPRGAGSVEDYEQYF.

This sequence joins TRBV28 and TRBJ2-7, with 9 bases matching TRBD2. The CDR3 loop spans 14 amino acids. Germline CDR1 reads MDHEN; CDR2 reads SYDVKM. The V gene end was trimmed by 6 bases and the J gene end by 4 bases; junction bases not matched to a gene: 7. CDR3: CASSSSGGNYEQYF. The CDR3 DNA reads TGTGCCAGCAGCTCAAGCGGGGGGAATTACGAGCAGTACTTC. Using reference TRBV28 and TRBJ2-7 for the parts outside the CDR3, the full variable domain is DVKVTQSSRYLVKRTGEKVFLECVQDMDHENMFWYRQDPGLGLRLIYFSYDVKMKEKGDIPEGYSVSREKKERFSLILESASTNQTSMYLCASSSSGGNYEQYFGPGTRLTVT.

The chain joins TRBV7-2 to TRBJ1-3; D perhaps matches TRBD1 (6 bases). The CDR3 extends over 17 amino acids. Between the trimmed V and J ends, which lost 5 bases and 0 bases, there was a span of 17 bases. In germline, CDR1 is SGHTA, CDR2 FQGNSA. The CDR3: CASSQSRKGDSGNTIYF. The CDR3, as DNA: TGTGCCAGCAGCCAAAGCCGGAAGGGGGACTCTGGAAACACCATATATTTT.

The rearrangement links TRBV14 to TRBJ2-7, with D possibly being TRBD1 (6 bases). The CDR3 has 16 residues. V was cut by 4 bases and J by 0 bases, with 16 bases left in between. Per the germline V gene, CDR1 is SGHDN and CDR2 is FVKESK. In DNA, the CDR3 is TGTGCCAGCAGCCCCCTCCCGTCACAGGGCTCCTACGAGCAGTACTTC. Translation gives CASSPLPSQGSYEQYF.

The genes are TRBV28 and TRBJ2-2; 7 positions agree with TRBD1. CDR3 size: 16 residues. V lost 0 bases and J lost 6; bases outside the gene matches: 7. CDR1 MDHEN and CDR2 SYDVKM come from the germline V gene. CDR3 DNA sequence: TGTGCCAGCAGTTTATGTGGACAGGCCGAGGCCGGGGAGCTGTTTTTT. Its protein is CASSLCGQAEAGELFF.

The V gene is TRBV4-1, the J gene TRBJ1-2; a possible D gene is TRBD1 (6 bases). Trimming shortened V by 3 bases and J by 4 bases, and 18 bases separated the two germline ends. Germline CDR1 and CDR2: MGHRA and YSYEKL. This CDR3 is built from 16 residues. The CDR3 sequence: CASSHGQPRYLYGYTF. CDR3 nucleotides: TGCGCCAGCAGCCACGGACAGCCAAGGTACCTCTATGGCTACACCTTC.

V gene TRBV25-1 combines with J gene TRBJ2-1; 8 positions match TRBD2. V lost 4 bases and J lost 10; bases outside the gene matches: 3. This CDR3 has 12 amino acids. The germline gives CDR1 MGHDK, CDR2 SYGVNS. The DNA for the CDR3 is TGTGCCAGCAGTGCCCGGGGGGGGGAGCAGTTCTTC. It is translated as CASSARGGEQFF.

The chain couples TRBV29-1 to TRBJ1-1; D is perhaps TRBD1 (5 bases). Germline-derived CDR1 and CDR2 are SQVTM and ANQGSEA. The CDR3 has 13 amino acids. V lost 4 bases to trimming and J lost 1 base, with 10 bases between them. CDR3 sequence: CSVVGARNTEAFF. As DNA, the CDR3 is TGCAGCGTTGTAGGGGCGCGGAACACTGAAGCTTTCTTT.

CDR3 sequence (DNA): TGTGCCAGCAGTATTGGACACGGTGAGCAGTTCTTC. Amino acid sequence: CASSIGHGEQFF. The chain employs TRBV27 and TRBJ2-1, with D possibly being TRBD1 (5 bases). From germline, CDR1 is MNHEY and CDR2 SMNVEV (reference sequence). The CDR3 runs 12 residues. V shed 5 bases and J shed 9 bases, with 11 bases lying between them.

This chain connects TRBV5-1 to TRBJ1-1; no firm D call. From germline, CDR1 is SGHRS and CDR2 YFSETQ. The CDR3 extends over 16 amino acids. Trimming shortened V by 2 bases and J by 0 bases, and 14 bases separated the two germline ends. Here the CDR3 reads CASSFRSGFMNTEAFF. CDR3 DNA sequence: TGCGCCAGCAGCTTCAGGTCAGGTTTCATGAACACTGAAGCTTTCTTT.

Here the CDR3 reads CASSPSDNEQFF. As DNA, the CDR3 is TGCGCCAGCAGCCCCTCGGACAATGAGCAGTTCTTC. The chain employs TRBV5-1 and TRBJ2-1, with D uncertain. Between the trimmed V and J ends, which lost 4 bases and 5 bases, there was a span of 7 bases. This CDR3 has 12 amino acids. Germline CDR1 reads SGHRS; CDR2 reads YFSETQ.

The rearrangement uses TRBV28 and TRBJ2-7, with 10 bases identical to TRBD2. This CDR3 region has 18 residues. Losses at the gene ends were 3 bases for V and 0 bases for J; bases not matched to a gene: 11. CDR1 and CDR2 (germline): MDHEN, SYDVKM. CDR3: CASSFRSKTSGNSYEQYF. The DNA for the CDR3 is TGTGCCAGCAGTTTTAGGTCCAAAACTAGCGGGAACTCCTACGAGCAGTACTTC.